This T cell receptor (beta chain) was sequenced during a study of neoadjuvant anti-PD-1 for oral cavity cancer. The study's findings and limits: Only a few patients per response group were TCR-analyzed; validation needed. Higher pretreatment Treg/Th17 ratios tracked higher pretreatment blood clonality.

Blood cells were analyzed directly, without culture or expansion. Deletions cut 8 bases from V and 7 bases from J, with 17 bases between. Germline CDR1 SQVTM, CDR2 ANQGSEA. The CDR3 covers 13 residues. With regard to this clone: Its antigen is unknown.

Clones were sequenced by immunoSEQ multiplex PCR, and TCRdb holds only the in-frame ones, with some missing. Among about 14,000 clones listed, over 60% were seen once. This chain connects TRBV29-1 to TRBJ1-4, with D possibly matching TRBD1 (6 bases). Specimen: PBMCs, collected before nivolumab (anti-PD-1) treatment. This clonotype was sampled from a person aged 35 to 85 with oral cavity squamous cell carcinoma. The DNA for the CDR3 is TGCAGCTACCGAACAGGGTCGGCTGAAAAACTGTTTTTT. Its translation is CSYRTGSAEKLFF.